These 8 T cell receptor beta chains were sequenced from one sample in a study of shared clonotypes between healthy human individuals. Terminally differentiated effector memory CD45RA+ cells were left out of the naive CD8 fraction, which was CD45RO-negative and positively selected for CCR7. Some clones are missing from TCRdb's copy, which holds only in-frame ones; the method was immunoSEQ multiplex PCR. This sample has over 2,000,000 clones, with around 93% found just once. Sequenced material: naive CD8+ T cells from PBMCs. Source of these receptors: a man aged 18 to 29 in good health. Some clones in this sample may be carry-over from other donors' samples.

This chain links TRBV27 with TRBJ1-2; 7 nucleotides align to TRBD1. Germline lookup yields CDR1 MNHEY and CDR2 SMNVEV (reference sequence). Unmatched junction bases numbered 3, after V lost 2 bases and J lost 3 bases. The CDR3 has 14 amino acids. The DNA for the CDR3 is TGTGCCAGCAGTTTAACAGGGGCGTACTATGGCTACACCTTC. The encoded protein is CASSLTGAYYGYTF.

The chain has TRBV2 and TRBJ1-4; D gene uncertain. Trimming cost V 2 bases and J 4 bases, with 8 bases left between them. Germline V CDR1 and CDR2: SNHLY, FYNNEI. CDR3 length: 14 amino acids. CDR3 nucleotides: TGTGCCAGCAGTGAACTGGCAGTTAATGAAAAACTGTTTTTT. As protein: CASSELAVNEKLFF.

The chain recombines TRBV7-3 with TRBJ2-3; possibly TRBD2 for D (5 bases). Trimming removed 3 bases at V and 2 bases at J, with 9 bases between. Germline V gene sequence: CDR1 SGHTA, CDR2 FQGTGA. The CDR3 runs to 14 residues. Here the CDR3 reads CASSLGDTTDTQYF. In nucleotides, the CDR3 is TGTGCCAGCAGCTTGGGAGATACCACAGATACGCAGTATTTT.

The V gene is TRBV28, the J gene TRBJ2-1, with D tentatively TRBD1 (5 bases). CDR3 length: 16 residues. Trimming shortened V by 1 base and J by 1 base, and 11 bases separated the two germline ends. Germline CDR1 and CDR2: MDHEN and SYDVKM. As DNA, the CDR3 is TGTGCCAGCAGTTTATTAGCAGGGAAATCCTACAATGAGCAGTTCTTC. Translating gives CASSLLAGKSYNEQFF.

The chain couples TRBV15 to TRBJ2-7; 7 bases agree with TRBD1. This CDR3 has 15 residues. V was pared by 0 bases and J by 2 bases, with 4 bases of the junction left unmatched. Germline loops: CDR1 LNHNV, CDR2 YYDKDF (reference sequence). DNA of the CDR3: TGTGCCACCAGCAGAGATCCGGACAGGCCCTACGAGCAGTACTTC. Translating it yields CATSRDPDRPYEQYF.

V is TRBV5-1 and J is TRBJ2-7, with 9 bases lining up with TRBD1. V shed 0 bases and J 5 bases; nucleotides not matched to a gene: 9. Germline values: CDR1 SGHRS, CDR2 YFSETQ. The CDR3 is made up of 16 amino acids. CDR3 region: CASSLAGTDRGNEQYF. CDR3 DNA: TGCGCCAGCAGCTTGGCCGGAACGGACAGGGGCAACGAGCAGTACTTC.

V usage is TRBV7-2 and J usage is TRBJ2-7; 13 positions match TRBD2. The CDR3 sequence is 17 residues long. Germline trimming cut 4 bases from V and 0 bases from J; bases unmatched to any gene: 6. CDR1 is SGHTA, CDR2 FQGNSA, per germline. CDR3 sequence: CASSSLAGGAPSYEQYF. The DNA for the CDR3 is TGTGCCAGCAGCTCACTAGCGGGAGGGGCCCCCTCCTACGAGCAGTACTTC.

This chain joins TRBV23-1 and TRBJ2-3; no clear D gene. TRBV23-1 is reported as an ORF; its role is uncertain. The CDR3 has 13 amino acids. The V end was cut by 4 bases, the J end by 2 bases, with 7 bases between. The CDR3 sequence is CASSPENTDTQYF. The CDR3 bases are TGCGCCAGCAGTCCAGAGAACACAGATACGCAGTATTTT.